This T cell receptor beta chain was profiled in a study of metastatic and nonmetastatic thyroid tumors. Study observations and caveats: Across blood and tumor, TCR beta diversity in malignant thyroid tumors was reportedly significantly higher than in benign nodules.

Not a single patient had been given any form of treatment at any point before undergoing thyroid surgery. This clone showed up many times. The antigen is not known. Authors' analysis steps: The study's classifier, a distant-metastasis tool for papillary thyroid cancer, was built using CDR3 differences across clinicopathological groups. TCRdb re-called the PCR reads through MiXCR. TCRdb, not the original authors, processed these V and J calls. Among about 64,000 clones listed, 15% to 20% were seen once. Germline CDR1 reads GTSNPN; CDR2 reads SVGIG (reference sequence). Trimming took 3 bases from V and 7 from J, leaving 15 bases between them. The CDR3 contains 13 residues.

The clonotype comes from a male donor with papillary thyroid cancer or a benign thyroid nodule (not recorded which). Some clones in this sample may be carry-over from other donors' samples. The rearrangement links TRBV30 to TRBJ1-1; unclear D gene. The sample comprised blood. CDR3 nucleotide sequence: TGTGCCTGGAGAGTCACAACCGGGAATGAAGCTTTCTTT. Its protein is CAWRVTTGNEAFF.